The 10 T cell receptor beta chains presented below share a single source sample, sequenced in a study of PD-1 blockade in mismatch repair-deficient tumors. Repertoires were generated with immunoSEQ multiplex PCR, while TCRdb's copy carries only in-frame clones and drops some. In the table there are some 85,000 clones, 80% to 90% of which are singletons. The sequences come from peripheral blood, collected 44 weeks after starting pembrolizumab. These receptors all stem from an adult with mismatch repair-deficient cancer.

The gene calls are TRBV19 and TRBJ1-1; D unresolved. CDR3 size: 12 residues. Trimming removed 6 bases at V and 7 bases at J, with 12 bases between. From germline, CDR1 is LNHDA and CDR2 SQIVND (reference sequence). This chain's CDR3 is CASSDRRIEAFF. Here the CDR3 DNA reads TGTGCCAGTAGCGACCGCCGGATTGAAGCTTTCTTT.

The V and J genes are TRBV6-5 and TRBJ1-1; possible D gene TRBD1, 5 bases. The V end was cut by 7 bases, the J end by 2 bases, with 14 bases between. This CDR3 is 14 amino acids long. Germline V gene sequence: CDR1 MNHEY, CDR2 SVGAGI. For the CDR3, the DNA is TGTGCCAGCACCACTACCGACAGAAACACTGAAGCTTTCTTT. Protein sequence: CASTTTDRNTEAFF.

V gene TRBV6-1 combines with J gene TRBJ2-4; 10 nucleotides match TRBD2. The ends lost 6 bases at V and 9 bases at J; junction bases unmatched: 8. The CDR3 runs to 14 residues. Germline-derived CDR1 and CDR2 are MNHNS and SASEGT. CDR3 DNA: TGTGCCAGCAGCCCCGGGACTAGCGTTGCCATTCAGTACTTC. This sequence encodes CASSPGTSVAIQYF.

The table lists this clone with a count of one. The V gene is TRBV13, the J gene TRBJ1-2; possibly TRBD1 for D (6 bases). The germline V and J ends were trimmed by 3 bases and 6 bases, with 11 bases remaining between them. Germline values: CDR1 PRHDT, CDR2 FYEKMQ (reference sequence). The CDR3 covers 13 residues. The CDR3 DNA reads as TGTGCCAGCAGCTTTACAGGGTCGCATGGCTACACCTTC. Translation: CASSFTGSHGYTF.

The chain employs TRBV5-4 and TRBJ1-1; D perhaps matches TRBD1 (5 bases). Trimming cost V 2 bases and J 4 bases, with 9 bases left between them. The CDR3 covers 13 residues. CDR1 and CDR2 from the germline V gene are SGHNT and YYREEE (reference sequence). The CDR3 DNA sequence: TGTGCCAGCAGCTTCTGGCAGGGCACTGAAGCTTTCTTT. Its translation: CASSFWQGTEAFF.

The chain is built from TRBV18 and TRBJ2-7, with TRBD1 matching 11 bases. The CDR3 is 15 residues long. V dropped 5 bases and J dropped 6; count of bases not matched to a gene: 9. CDR1 KGHSH and CDR2 LQKENI come from the germline V gene. The CDR3 here is CASSTVDRGQFEQYF. The CDR3 bases are TGTGCCAGCTCAACAGTGGACAGGGGGCAGTTCGAGCAGTACTTC.

A note on this clone: The sample holds other DNA sequences that translate to the same CDR3. This chain joins TRBV9 and TRBJ2-7; D remains unclear. Trimming removed 0 bases from V and 1 base from J, with 8 bases in between. CDR1 and CDR2 (germline): SGDLS, YYNGEE. The CDR3 contains 14 residues. CDR3 in DNA: TGTGCCAGCAGCGTAGGTCAGGCGTCCTACGAGCAGTACTTC. Translating it yields CASSVGQASYEQYF.

CDR3 loop: CASSGRGTGYGYTF. The CDR3 region has the DNA TGTGCCAGTAGTGGAAGGGGGACGGGCTATGGCTACACCTTC. The chain joins TRBV19 to TRBJ1-2; possibly TRBD1 for D (6 bases). This CDR3 has 14 residues. The V and J ends lost 5 bases and 4 bases respectively, with 14 bases between them. Germline V gives CDR1 LNHDA, CDR2 SQIVND (reference sequence).

V is TRBV28 and J is TRBJ1-1; D unclear. V lost 3 bases and J 4 bases, leaving 18 bases between the germline ends. CDR1 MDHEN and CDR2 SYDVKM come from the germline V gene. CDR3 length equals 16 residues. CDR3 sequence reads: CASSFWAGREGTEAFF. Written as DNA, the CDR3 is TGTGCCAGCAGTTTTTGGGCGGGGAGAGAAGGCACTGAAGCTTTCTTT.

This chain connects TRBV28 to TRBJ1-2; D not resolved. Germline-derived CDR1 and CDR2 are MDHEN and SYDVKM. The CDR3 runs 14 residues. With 6 bases removed from V and 4 bases from J, the gap between germline ends came to 15 bases. CDR3 loop: CASSPKGLIYGYTF. Here the CDR3 DNA reads TGTGCCAGCAGCCCCAAAGGTCTTATCTATGGCTACACCTTC.